A single sample gave rise to the 25 T cell receptor beta chains below, sequenced in a study of T cell responses to AZD1222 COVID-19 vaccine. Libraries were prepared by immunoSEQ multiplex PCR; TCRdb keeps only in-frame clonotypes and omits some of them. The profile covers some 40,000 clones, with around 81% appearing a single time and about 4.3% taken by the ten largest. Sequencing used peripheral blood, obtained on day 0 of AZD1222 vaccination. The receptor set was obtained from an adult in good health.

This CDR3 reads CASSEDRASADTQYF. CDR3 nucleotide sequence: TGTGCCAGCAGCGAGGACAGGGCGAGTGCAGATACGCAGTATTTT. The chain is built from TRBV11-3 and TRBJ2-3; 8 positions match TRBD1. Per germline, CDR1 SGHNT and CDR2 YENEEA. The CDR3 extends over 15 amino acids. V gave up 5 bases and J gave up 4 bases; unmatched junction bases: 8.

The J gene is TRBJ1-2, the V gene TRBV6-6; D is perhaps TRBD1 (5 bases). The CDR3 totals 13 residues. Germline V gene data show CDR1 as MNHNY and CDR2 as SVGAGI (reference sequence). V was pared by 4 bases and J by 4 bases, with 10 bases between. The CDR3 reads CASSSGPGYGYTF. CDR3 nucleotides: TGTGCCAGCAGTTCAGGGCCTGGCTATGGCTACACCTTC.

This chain joins TRBV11-2 and TRBJ2-1, with TRBD2 as a possible D gene (5 bases). The CDR3 has 15 amino acids. The V gene's germline CDR1 is SGHAT and CDR2 FQNNGV. V was clipped by 0 bases and J by 10 bases, with 16 bases between them. The DNA of the CDR3 is TGTGCCAGCAGCTTAGATCGAGGGCCACTTACCGAGCAGTTCTTC. Translating it yields CASSLDRGPLTEQFF. Supplemented by reference TRBV11-2 and TRBJ2-1, the full variable domain reads EAGVAQSPRYKIIEKRQSVAFWCNPISGHATLYWYQQILGQGPKLLIQFQNNGVVDDSQLPKDRFSAERLKGVDSTLKIQPAKLEDSAVYLCASSLDRGPLTEQFFGPGTRLTVL.

The gene calls are TRBV12-3 or TRBV12-4 and TRBJ1-2; possible D gene TRBD1, 6 bases. This CDR3 region has 13 residues. Trimming shortened V by 10 bases and J by 5 bases, and 17 bases separated the two germline ends. CDR3 nucleotides: TGTGCCATCGCGGGGCAAGGGGGATATGGCTACACCTTC. Amino acid sequence: CAIAGQGGYGYTF.

J is TRBJ1-4 and V is TRBV5-1, with D uncertain. Germline V gives CDR1 SGHRS, CDR2 YFSETQ. This CDR3 has 13 amino acids. The V end lost 4 bases, the J end lost 8 bases, and 12 bases lay between the germline ends. The CDR3 nucleotides read TGCGCCAGCAGCAGAACACGGGGAGAAAAACTGTTTTTT. Its translation: CASSRTRGEKLFF.

This chain connects TRBV20-1 to TRBJ2-3; the D gene is possibly TRBD2 (5 bases). Germline V gene data show CDR1 as DFQATT and CDR2 as SNEGSKA (reference sequence). This CDR3 region has 11 residues. V was pared by 6 bases and J by 7 bases, with 11 bases between. CDR3 in DNA: TGCAGTGCCTCCGGGGAAAATACGCAGTATTTT. It yields the protein CSASGENTQYF.

This chain uses TRBV7-9 with TRBJ2-7; a weak D match, TRBD2 (5 bases). V lost 5 bases and J lost 2, with 10 bases in between. Looked up from germline, CDR1 is SEHNR and CDR2 is FQNEAQ (reference sequence). CDR3 length: 13 amino acids. CDR3 sequence reads: CASSEGRAYEQYF. The DNA of the CDR3 is TGTGCCAGCAGCGAGGGCCGGGCCTACGAGCAGTACTTC.

The chain employs TRBV28 and TRBJ1-1; D unclear. Trimming pared 2 bases from V and 5 bases from J, leaving 6 bases between. This CDR3 contains 12 residues. Looked up from germline, CDR1 is MDHEN and CDR2 is SYDVKM. DNA of the CDR3: TGTGCCAGCAGTTTAGGGGAAACTGAAGCTTTCTTT. It is translated as CASSLGETEAFF.

J is TRBJ1-4 and V is TRBV29-1; no reliable D call. This CDR3 has 12 residues. Trimming shortened V by 6 bases and J by 6 bases, and 11 bases separated the two germline ends. Germline V gives CDR1 SQVTM, CDR2 ANQGSEA. CDR3: CSVQVGYEKLFF. The CDR3 nucleotides are TGCAGCGTCCAAGTGGGATATGAAAAACTGTTTTTT.

The CDR3 DNA reads as TGTGCCAGCAGCACCTTATTCACTGAAGCTTTCTTT. It codes for CASSTLFTEAFF. The chain links TRBV28 to TRBJ1-1; D call uncertain. V dropped 6 bases and J dropped 4 bases, with 9 bases sitting between them. The CDR3 has 12 amino acids. Germline V gene lookup returns CDR1 MDHEN and CDR2 SYDVKM.

The gene calls are TRBV5-1 and TRBJ1-6; 10 positions agree with TRBD1. CDR3 length: 14 residues. Looked up from germline, CDR1 is SGHRS and CDR2 is YFSETQ. V lost 5 bases, J lost 13 bases, and 9 bases stayed unmatched. DNA for the CDR3: TGCGCCAGCAGTCGGGACAGGGGCGAATTTCCCCTCCACTTT. Encoded protein: CASSRDRGEFPLHF.

This clone appeared once. The rearrangement uses TRBV19 and TRBJ2-1; 9 bases line up with TRBD1. Germline V gene lookup returns CDR1 LNHDA and CDR2 SQIVND (reference sequence). Trimming removed 1 base from V and 6 bases from J; junction bases left unmatched: 7. There are 16 residues in the CDR3. CDR3 DNA sequence: TGTGCCAGTAGTATAGTGGGCGTGGGACAGGGCAATGAGCAGTTCTTC. Amino acid sequence: CASSIVGVGQGNEQFF.

The rearrangement joins TRBV10-3 to TRBJ1-5; TRBD1 matches 7 bases. Germline CDR1 ENHRY, CDR2 SYGVKD. V was clipped by 4 bases and J by 13 bases; unmatched bases: 4. There are 11 residues in the CDR3. CDR3 nucleotide sequence: TGTGCCATCAGTGCCCCGGACAGGCAGCATTTT. It translates to CAISAPDRQHF.

The gene calls are TRBV5-1 and TRBJ2-2; TRBD1 matches at 8 bases. V gave up 5 bases and J gave up 5 bases; unmatched junction bases: 5. This CDR3 is 14 amino acids long. Germline-derived CDR1 and CDR2 are SGHRS and YFSETQ. The CDR3 loop reads CASSSGQGTGELFF. CDR3 in DNA: TGCGCCAGCAGTTCTGGACAGGGAACCGGGGAGCTGTTTTTT.

The chain has TRBV10-3 and TRBJ2-2; maybe TRBD1 (6 bases). This CDR3 spans 17 amino acids. V dropped 3 bases and J dropped 1 base, with 15 bases sitting between them. From germline, CDR1 is ENHRY and CDR2 SYGVKD. CDR3 region: CAISDPPRQVNTGELFF. The CDR3 nucleotides read TGTGCCATCAGTGACCCTCCGAGACAGGTGAACACCGGGGAGCTGTTTTTT.

The CDR3 sequence is CASSPTGAAGNTIYF. The DNA for the CDR3 is TGTGCCAGCAGCCCGACAGGGGCCGCTGGAAACACCATATATTTT. The chain is built from TRBV7-2 and TRBJ1-3; 8 positions match TRBD1. Germline V gene lookup returns CDR1 SGHTA and CDR2 FQGNSA. V shed 5 bases, J shed 2 bases, and the junction held 5 bases outside the gene matches. The CDR3 is 15 amino acids.

This clone was seen a few times. V gene TRBV6-5 combines with J gene TRBJ1-5; D call uncertain. The V and J ends lost 10 bases and 4 bases respectively, with 14 bases between them. The CDR3 spans 13 residues. From germline, CDR1 is MNHEY and CDR2 SVGAGI. In nucleotides, the CDR3 is TGTGCCACCATGGGAACAAAAAATCAGCCCCAGCATTTT. Translating gives CATMGTKNQPQHF.

For the CDR3, the DNA is TGCGCCAGCAGCCGCCACCTACTAGCGAGCGGGGCCTACAATGAGCAGTTCTTC. This encodes CASSRHLLASGAYNEQFF. V and J are TRBV4-3 and TRBJ2-1; 7 bases are a match to TRBD2. CDR1 and CDR2 (germline): LGHNA, YSLEER. CDR3 length: 18 residues. V was clipped by 4 bases and J by 2 bases; unmatched bases: 14.

As concerns this clone: This specimen includes other DNA sequences encoding the same CDR3. This chain uses TRBV27 with TRBJ1-2, with a tentative D call TRBD1 (6 bases). The CDR3 has 13 residues. Germline V CDR1 and CDR2: MNHEY, SMNVEV (reference sequence). Trimming removed 6 bases from V and 4 bases from J, with 12 bases in between. The CDR3 here is CASSPGASYGYTF. The DNA for the CDR3 is TGTGCCAGCAGCCCAGGGGCTTCCTATGGCTACACCTTC.

This clone is categorized as medium-sized. The rearrangement uses TRBV7-9 and TRBJ1-6; TRBD1 might be the D (5 bases). The CDR3 spans 14 residues. V lost 5 bases and J 8 bases, leaving 13 bases between the germline ends. The germline gives CDR1 SEHNR, CDR2 FQNEAQ (reference sequence). CDR3 bases: TGTGCCAGCAGCCCCAACCTCAGGGATTCACCCCTCCACTTT. As protein: CASSPNLRDSPLHF.

This chain uses TRBV11-3 with TRBJ2-2; D ambiguous. CDR3 length: 15 amino acids. V was clipped by 1 base and J by 4 bases, with 10 bases between them. Germline V gene data show CDR1 as SGHNT and CDR2 as YENEEA. The CDR3 region is CASSLGRTGTGELFF. DNA of the CDR3: TGTGCCAGCAGCTTAGGCAGGACGGGCACCGGGGAGCTGTTTTTT.

This chain connects TRBV6-2 or TRBV6-3 to TRBJ1-4; D perhaps matches TRBD1 (5 bases). CDR3 length: 15 residues. CDR1 is MNHEY and CDR2 is SVGEGT in the germline V gene. Deletions cut 5 bases from V and 8 bases from J, with 18 bases between. CDR3 sequence: CASSGADSLLEKLFF. The CDR3, as DNA: TGTGCCAGCAGTGGGGCAGACAGCCTTCTCGAAAAACTGTTTTTT.

The genes are TRBV29-1 and TRBJ1-2; D is unresolved. Germline values: CDR1 SQVTM, CDR2 ANQGSEA. Trimming took off 2 bases at V and 2 bases at J, with 9 bases between the two ends. The CDR3 has 13 amino acids. The CDR3 loop reads CSVELSGNYGYTF. The DNA for the CDR3 is TGCAGCGTTGAACTTTCCGGGAACTATGGCTACACCTTC.

This clone was observed a few times. The V call is TRBV6-5, the J call TRBJ1-3; D unclear. This CDR3 has 11 amino acids. Trimming removed 3 bases at V and 3 bases at J, with 0 bases between. Germline CDR1 reads MNHEY; CDR2 reads SVGAGI. This CDR3 reads CASSYGNTIYF. In DNA form, the CDR3 reads TGTGCCAGCAGTTATGGAAACACCATATATTTT.

V is TRBV9 and J is TRBJ2-7; TRBD1 or TRBD2 may be the D gene (5 bases each). V lost 4 bases, J lost 5 bases, and 19 bases lay in between. The CDR3 has 15 residues. Per germline, CDR1 SGDLS and CDR2 YYNGEE. CDR3 amino acids: CASSPLGELNNEQYF. DNA of the CDR3: TGTGCCAGCAGCCCCCTGGGGGAGCTCAACAACGAGCAGTACTTC. The full variable domain, in which reference TRBV9 and TRBJ2-7 provide the parts outside the CDR3, is DSGVTQTPKHLITATGQRVTLRCSPRSGDLSVYWYQQSLDQGLQFLIQYYNGEERAKGNILERFSAQQFPDLHSELNLSSLELGDSALYFCASSPLGELNNEQYFGPGTRLTVT.